The 31 T cell receptor beta chains listed next were all sequenced from one sample in a study of CD8 T cells in Susac syndrome. It was with random hexamers that 0.5 to 1 ug RNA was reverse transcribed. Each CDR3 protein gets one entry after TCRdb re-called the immunoSEQ multiplex PCR reads with MiXCR. The sample has 150,000 to 200,000 distinct CDR3 sequences, nearly 97% seen once. Sequencing used CD4+ T cells from PBMCs. Source of these receptors: a human donor with multiple sclerosis.

This clonotype was counted a single time. The chain joins TRBV20-1 to TRBJ1-5; D is ambiguous. Per the germline V gene, CDR1 is DFQATT and CDR2 is SNEGSKA (reference sequence). This CDR3 is built from 12 residues. Trimming removed 1 base at V and 5 bases at J, with 6 bases between. The CDR3 loop reads CSARVSDQPQHF. CDR3 nucleotide sequence: TGCAGTGCTAGAGTTTCGGATCAGCCCCAGCATTTT.

V and J are TRBV6-1 and TRBJ1-1, with D possibly being TRBD1 (6 bases). CDR1 is MNHNS, CDR2 SASEGT, per germline. Trimming took off 8 bases at V and 3 bases at J, with 22 bases between the two ends. This CDR3 is built from 16 residues. The CDR3 here is CASGRVTGMGYTEAFF. The CDR3 nucleotides are TGTGCCAGCGGTCGAGTCACAGGGATGGGGTACACTGAAGCTTTCTTT.

The chain combines TRBV30 with TRBJ2-7, with D uncertain. CDR1 GTSNPN and CDR2 SVGIG come from the germline V gene (reference sequence). The CDR3 length is 15 residues. V was shortened by 0 bases and J by 0 bases, with 12 bases between the two germline ends. CDR3: CAWSVEPIPSYEQYF. For the CDR3, the DNA is TGTGCCTGGAGTGTGGAGCCGATCCCCTCCTACGAGCAGTACTTC.

V gene TRBV12-3 or TRBV12-4 combines with J gene TRBJ2-3, with D hard to call. With 1 base removed from V and 2 bases from J, the gap between germline ends came to 4 bases. The CDR3 sequence is 13 residues long. The CDR3 loop is CASSLDTTDTQYF. The CDR3 region has the DNA TGTGCCAGCAGTTTAGACACCACAGATACGCAGTATTTT.

The CDR3 DNA reads TGCAGTGCTCAGGGCAAAGACACTGAAGCTTTCTTT. Translated, it gives CSAQGKDTEAFF. The chain is built from TRBV20-1 and TRBJ1-1, with D possibly being TRBD1 (5 bases). The CDR3 is 12 residues long. The V gene lost 5 bases and the J gene lost 3 bases, with 10 bases spanning the gap. Germline assignment: CDR1 DFQATT and CDR2 SNEGSKA (reference sequence).

The chain has TRBV20-1 and TRBJ2-1; D is ambiguous. Trimming shortened V by 0 bases and J by 7 bases, and 16 bases separated the two germline ends. Germline V gene sequence: CDR1 DFQATT, CDR2 SNEGSKA (reference sequence). The CDR3 covers 15 residues. Here the CDR3 reads CSARDVQSLRNEQFF. CDR3 DNA sequence: TGCAGTGCTAGAGATGTGCAGTCACTGAGGAATGAGCAGTTCTTC.

The chain combines TRBV13 with TRBJ2-5, with TRBD2 as a possible D gene (7 bases). The CDR3 has 15 amino acids. The V end was cut by 3 bases, the J end by 4 bases, with 15 bases between. Per the germline V gene, CDR1 is PRHDT and CDR2 is FYEKMQ (reference sequence). The DNA of the CDR3 is TGTGCCAGCAGCTTTTCGACAGGCGGGAGAGAGACCCAGTACTTC. Protein product: CASSFSTGGRETQYF. The full variable domain, rest sourced from reference TRBV13 and TRBJ2-5, is AAGVIQSPRHLIKEKRETATLKCYPIPRHDTVYWYQQGPGQDPQFLISFYEKMQSDKGSIPDRFSAQQFSDYHSELNMSSLELGDSALYFCASSFSTGGRETQYFGPGTRLLVL.

The count of this clonotype is one. V usage is TRBV7-2 and J usage is TRBJ2-4; D is undetermined. Trimming left V 5 bases short and J 4 bases short, with 3 bases between. Germline CDR1 and CDR2: SGHTA and FQGNSA. CDR3 size: 11 residues. CDR3 protein: CASSLKNIQYF. Here the CDR3 DNA reads TGTGCCAGCAGCCTGAAAAACATTCAGTACTTC.

The rearrangement joins TRBV29-1 to TRBJ2-4; possible D gene TRBD2, 5 bases. Germline V lookup: CDR1 SQVTM, CDR2 ANQGSEA. Trimming removed 5 bases from V and 7 bases from J, with 6 bases in between. CDR3 size: 10 residues. In DNA, the CDR3 is TGCAGCGTTTGGGAGAACATTCAGTACTTC. Translated, it gives CSVWENIQYF.

V is TRBV5-4 and J is TRBJ1-1, with 7 positions matching TRBD1. This CDR3 contains 13 residues. V lost 0 bases and J lost 8; bases outside the gene matches: 4. Per germline, CDR1 SGHNT and CDR2 YYREEE (reference sequence). The CDR3 DNA sequence: TGTGCCAGCAGCTTGGAGGGGGACAGAGAAGCTTTCTTT. Translating it yields CASSLEGDREAFF.

This rearrangement joins TRBV5-4 to TRBJ2-5; a possible D gene is TRBD1 (5 bases). Trimming stripped 4 bases from V and 2 bases from J, with 15 bases between. CDR1 and CDR2 from the germline V gene are SGHNT and YYREEE (reference sequence). This CDR3 has 15 amino acids. CDR3 sequence: CASSLGRGRQETQYF. As DNA, the CDR3 is TGTGCCAGCAGCCTCGGAAGGGGTCGGCAAGAGACCCAGTACTTC.

The gene calls are TRBV12-3 or TRBV12-4 and TRBJ1-1; D gene uncertain. This CDR3 contains 12 residues. V lost 2 bases and J lost 6, with 7 bases in between. The CDR3 sequence: CASSLSDAEAFF. The CDR3 DNA is TGTGCCAGCAGTTTATCCGACGCTGAAGCTTTCTTT.

With respect to this clonotype: Germline and junction disagree at one end, which may indicate a read error. The chain is built from TRBV20-1 and TRBJ2-1, with D perhaps matching TRBD2 (7 bases). The length of the CDR3 is 12 residues. CDR1 and CDR2 (germline): DFQATT, SNEGSKA (reference sequence). CDR3 nucleotide sequence: TGCAGTCCTAGTGGGGGGGCGCCCGAGCAGTTCTTC. The encoded protein is CSPSGGAPEQFF.

This chain joins TRBV12-3 or TRBV12-4 and TRBJ1-2; D may be TRBD1 (6 bases). Trimming took 6 bases from V and 0 from J, leaving 14 bases between them. The CDR3 is 15 residues long. CDR3 in amino acids: CASSLQDSTNYGYTF. The CDR3, as DNA: TGTGCCAGCAGCCTTCAGGACAGCACTAACTATGGCTACACCTTC.

This clonotype showed up just once. The chain carries TRBV6-5 and TRBJ2-3; possibly TRBD1 for D (6 bases). The CDR3 extends over 14 amino acids. Germline CDR1 MNHEY, CDR2 SVGAGI. V lost 4 bases and J 4 bases, leaving 12 bases between the germline ends. The CDR3 reads CASSSLGGADTQYF. The DNA for the CDR3 is TGTGCCAGCAGTTCCCTTGGGGGCGCAGATACGCAGTATTTT.

CDR3 in DNA: TGCAGCGTTCGAGCCAGCACCTCAGGCTATGGCTACACCTTC. Protein sequence: CSVRASTSGYGYTF. The rearrangement links TRBV29-1 to TRBJ1-2; no clear D gene. The CDR3 is 14 amino acids. Germline V gene data show CDR1 as SQVTM and CDR2 as ANQGSEA. V was trimmed by 5 bases and J by 4 bases, leaving 17 bases between them.

This chain uses TRBV2 with TRBJ1-5; D is ambiguous. Germline loops: CDR1 SNHLY, CDR2 FYNNEI. The V end was cut by 1 base, the J end by 4 bases, with 11 bases between. The CDR3 is 15 residues long. The CDR3 spells CASSEVGGSNQPQHF. CDR3 nucleotides: TGTGCCAGCAGTGAAGTTGGAGGGTCGAATCAGCCCCAGCATTTT.

The chain couples TRBV2 to TRBJ2-7; D is perhaps TRBD1 (5 bases). CDR3 length: 14 amino acids. The V end was cut by 2 bases, the J end by 5 bases, with 13 bases between. Germline V gene sequence: CDR1 SNHLY, CDR2 FYNNEI. Here the CDR3 DNA reads TGTGCCAGCAGTGAATCGGGCAGGGCCCACGAGCAGTACTTC. It encodes CASSESGRAHEQYF.

The gene calls are TRBV29-1 and TRBJ2-5; no definite D call. Germline CDR1 and CDR2: SQVTM and ANQGSEA. The V gene lost 3 bases and the J gene lost 9 bases, with 23 bases spanning the gap. CDR3 length: 15 amino acids. CDR3 in DNA: TGCAGCGTTGAGTCTAAAAGCTCGACCACCCTACCCCAGTACTTC. It is translated as CSVESKSSTTLPQYF.

The V call is TRBV29-1, the J call TRBJ1-1; unclear D gene. Germline V gives CDR1 SQVTM, CDR2 ANQGSEA. CDR3 length equals 16 residues. CDR3 DNA: TGCAGTTGTTTCAGACGGCCCAATCATAGGAACACTGAAGCTTTCTTT. This translates into CSCFRRPNHRNTEAFF.

This chain joins TRBV30 and TRBJ1-6; the D is unclear. V was shortened by 5 bases and J by 0 bases, with 5 bases between the two germline ends. This CDR3 contains 13 residues. Per the germline V gene, CDR1 is GTSNPN and CDR2 is SVGIG (reference sequence). CDR3 bases: TGTGCCTGGGAGAACTCCTATAATTCACCCCTCCACTTT. Translating it yields CAWENSYNSPLHF.

The chain combines TRBV9 with TRBJ2-1; D is undetermined. The CDR3 length is 14 residues. Germline loops: CDR1 SGDLS, CDR2 YYNGEE. V was shortened by 2 bases and J by 4 bases, with 10 bases between the two germline ends. The CDR3 reads CASSVGLFYNEQFF. The CDR3 coding sequence is TGTGCCAGCAGCGTTGGCCTATTTTACAATGAGCAGTTCTTC.

This rearrangement joins TRBV5-1 to TRBJ2-1; 7 nucleotides agree with TRBD1. Looked up from germline, CDR1 is SGHRS and CDR2 is YFSETQ. CDR3 size: 15 residues. V gave up 0 bases and J gave up 6 bases; unmatched junction bases: 6. CDR3 loop: CASSLGGTVTNEQFF. In DNA form, the CDR3 reads TGCGCCAGCAGCTTGGGGGGGACAGTAACCAATGAGCAGTTCTTC. Drawing the rest from reference TRBV5-1 and TRBJ2-1, the complete variable domain is KAGVTQTPRYLIKTRGQQVTLSCSPISGHRSVSWYQQTPGQGLQFLFEYFSETQRNKGNFPGRFSGRQFSNSRSEMNVSTLELGDSALYLCASSLGGTVTNEQFFGPGTRLTVL.

The V gene is TRBV7-9, the J gene TRBJ1-1; 8 bases align to TRBD1. V trimming: 5 bases; J trimming: 0 bases; junction bases outside the gene matches: 5. The CDR3 is 15 amino acids. Germline loops: CDR1 SEHNR, CDR2 FQNEAQ (reference sequence). Here the CDR3 reads CASSPGTGLNTEAFF. The CDR3 DNA is TGTGCCAGCAGCCCAGGGACAGGTTTGAACACTGAAGCTTTCTTT.

This clonotype was seen only a few times. The genes are TRBV28 and TRBJ2-7; perhaps TRBD2 as D (6 bases). Trimming left V 1 base short and J 0 bases short, with 10 bases between. Germline V gives CDR1 MDHEN, CDR2 SYDVKM. This CDR3 is 15 amino acids long. The CDR3 DNA sequence: TGTGCCAGCAGTTTATCCGGGACTTCCTCCTACGAGCAGTACTTC. This codes for CASSLSGTSSYEQYF.

This clonotype showed up just a few times. The DNA of the CDR3 is TGCAGCGTTGGAAACACTGAAGCTTTCTTT. Encoded protein: CSVGNTEAFF. V and J are TRBV29-1 and TRBJ1-1; D remains unclear. Per germline, CDR1 SQVTM and CDR2 ANQGSEA. CDR3 length: 10 residues. With 4 bases removed from V and 2 bases from J, the gap between germline ends came to 2 bases.

The rearrangement links TRBV11-2 to TRBJ2-3; TRBD2 agrees at 11 bases. The CDR3 runs to 16 residues. The germline V gene encodes CDR1 SGHAT and CDR2 FQNNGV. The ends lost 5 bases at V and 2 bases at J; junction bases unmatched: 6. The chain's CDR3 is CASSLLAGGLTDTQYF. The CDR3 DNA reads TGTGCCAGCAGCCTCCTAGCGGGGGGCCTCACAGATACGCAGTATTTT.

The J gene is TRBJ1-6, the V gene TRBV30; D is possibly TRBD1 (6 bases). The CDR3 spans 14 residues. Trimming took off 2 bases at V and 9 bases at J, with 14 bases between the two ends. Per the germline V gene, CDR1 is GTSNPN and CDR2 is SVGIG (reference sequence). The chain's CDR3 is CAWSTTTGISPLHF. The CDR3 DNA sequence: TGTGCCTGGAGTACAACGACAGGAATTTCACCCCTCCACTTT.

In this sample, this clonotype turned up a few times. The rearrangement joins TRBV5-1 to TRBJ2-5; D uncertain. With 4 bases removed from V and 4 bases from J, the gap between germline ends came to 11 bases. The CDR3 is 13 residues long. CDR1 and CDR2 from the germline V gene are SGHRS and YFSETQ. CDR3 DNA: TGCGCCAGCAGCCACGGGTCGGGAGAGACCCAGTACTTC. Amino acid sequence: CASSHGSGETQYF.

The CDR3 DNA follows: TGTGCCTGGGCTGGACAGCGAGGTCTCGCTGAAGCTTTCTTT. Translated, it gives CAWAGQRGLAEAFF. V gene TRBV30 combines with J gene TRBJ1-1, with D perhaps matching TRBD1 (6 bases). Per the germline V gene, CDR1 is GTSNPN and CDR2 is SVGIG (reference sequence). The CDR3 runs to 14 residues. V lost 5 bases, J lost 6 bases, and 19 bases lay in between.

The V and J genes are TRBV30 and TRBJ2-7; D is possibly TRBD2 (5 bases). Trimming left V 0 bases short and J 2 bases short, with 17 bases between. The germline V gene has CDR1 GTSNPN and CDR2 SVGIG (reference sequence). The CDR3 contains 16 residues. CDR3 amino acids: CAWSVSEGIVAYEQYF. CDR3 bases: TGTGCCTGGAGTGTCTCCGAGGGAATAGTAGCCTACGAGCAGTACTTC.